Below are 10 T cell receptor beta chains sequenced from a single sample in a study of shared clonotypes between healthy human individuals. TCRdb's copy holds only in-frame clones and misses some; the assay was immunoSEQ multiplex PCR. The sample shows under 1 million clones, 80% to 95% of them seen only once. The naive CD8 population came from CD45RO-negative cells selected for CCR7, without terminally differentiated effector memory CD45RA+ cells. Source material: naive CD8+ T cells sorted from blood. These receptors were obtained from a man aged 25-45 years in good health.

The genes are TRBV4-1 and TRBJ2-7; TRBD1 or TRBD2 may be the D gene (6 bases each). The germline V gene has CDR1 MGHRA and CDR2 YSYEKL. V was pared by 3 bases and J by 11 bases, with 20 bases between. This CDR3 spans 14 amino acids. The CDR3 DNA is TGCGCCAGCAGCCATATGGGGGGACAAGAAGAGAAGTACTTC. As protein: CASSHMGGQEEKYF.

This sequence joins TRBV4-3 and TRBJ1-1, with D uncertain. CDR3 length: 15 amino acids. V was cut by 5 bases and J by 5 bases, with 18 bases left in between. CDR1 LGHNA and CDR2 YSLEER come from the germline V gene. The CDR3 loop is CASSVFVAGWTEAFF. CDR3 sequence (DNA): TGCGCCAGCAGCGTTTTTGTGGCGGGCTGGACTGAAGCTTTCTTT.

The J gene is TRBJ1-1, the V gene TRBV6-6; D remains ambiguous. This CDR3 comprises 13 residues. The V gene lost 7 bases and the J gene lost 5 bases, with 14 bases spanning the gap. CDR1 and CDR2 (germline): MNHNY, SVGAGI (reference sequence). CDR3: CASTLAPGTEAFF. The CDR3 DNA reads TGTGCCAGCACCCTGGCCCCGGGGACTGAAGCTTTCTTT.

The chain links TRBV25-1 to TRBJ1-2; no reliable D call. Germline V gene lookup returns CDR1 MGHDK and CDR2 SYGVNS. V was clipped by 3 bases and J by 6 bases, with 11 bases between them. CDR3 length: 13 residues. The CDR3 sequence: CASSDYDKNGYTF. The DNA for the CDR3 is TGTGCCAGCAGTGACTATGACAAGAATGGCTACACCTTC.

The chain uses TRBV19 and TRBJ1-5; D uncertain. V was trimmed by 5 bases and J by 0 bases, leaving 8 bases between them. There are 14 residues in the CDR3. The germline gives CDR1 LNHDA, CDR2 SQIVND (reference sequence). CDR3 sequence: CASSYKYSNQPQHF. CDR3 nucleotide sequence: TGTGCCAGTAGTTACAAATATAGCAATCAGCCCCAGCATTTT.

The CDR3 nucleotides are TGTGCCAGCAGCCAAGCGTCCACATCGAGCTACACCTTC. It yields the protein CASSQASTSSYTF. The V call is TRBV14, the J call TRBJ1-2; no clear D gene. Per the germline V gene, CDR1 is SGHDN and CDR2 is FVKESK. V lost 1 base and J lost 9, with 12 bases in between. The CDR3 spans 13 residues.

In its sample, this clone was seen once. This chain uses TRBV29-1 with TRBJ2-1, with D possibly being TRBD2 (5 bases). V was shortened by 4 bases and J by 9 bases, with 16 bases between the two germline ends. The germline gives CDR1 SQVTM, CDR2 ANQGSEA. The CDR3 is made up of 13 amino acids. The CDR3 is CSVVHEGVGEQFF. DNA of the CDR3: TGCAGCGTTGTACATGAGGGAGTGGGTGAGCAGTTCTTC.

The sample holds one count of this clone. This chain links TRBV7-9 with TRBJ2-1; D uncertain. The germline V gene encodes CDR1 SEHNR and CDR2 FQNEAQ (reference sequence). This CDR3 has 16 residues. V was shortened by 0 bases and J by 3 bases, with 12 bases between the two germline ends. The CDR3 protein is CASSLAELPHYNEQFF. In nucleotides, the CDR3 is TGTGCCAGCAGCTTAGCGGAACTACCCCACTACAATGAGCAGTTCTTC.

The chain links TRBV4-2 to TRBJ2-1; weak D call: TRBD2 (6 bases). This CDR3 is built from 15 residues. Germline V gene lookup returns CDR1 LGHNA and CDR2 YNFKEQ. The V end was cut by 1 base, the J end by 0 bases, with 7 bases between. The CDR3 protein is CASSQVADSYNEQFF. The CDR3, as DNA: TGTGCCAGCAGCCAAGTAGCGGACTCCTACAATGAGCAGTTCTTC.

CDR3: CASSPWTNSYEQYF. CDR3 coding DNA: TGTGCCAGTAGTCCATGGACTAACTCCTACGAGCAGTACTTC. The rearrangement links TRBV19 to TRBJ2-7, with a tentative D call TRBD2 (6 bases). The CDR3 runs 14 residues. Per the germline V gene, CDR1 is LNHDA and CDR2 is SQIVND (reference sequence). V lost 5 bases and J 0 bases, leaving 11 bases between the germline ends.